Sequencing of this T cell receptor (beta chain) was carried out in a study of blood T cell repertoires in COVID-19. Using immunoSEQ multiplex PCR, the repertoire was profiled, and TCRdb retains in-frame clones only, with some absent. The sample comprises tens of thousands of clones, roughly 90% of which are singletons, and about 15% rests with the top ten. The CDR3 contains 17 residues. The V gene's germline CDR1 is MDHEN and CDR2 SYDVKM. Unmatched junction bases numbered 16, after V lost 5 bases and J lost 7 bases. This chain uses TRBV28 with TRBJ2-1; 8 bases fit TRBD2. The TCR originated in a man aged 65 to 85 with active or convalescent COVID-19. The sample taken for sequencing was peripheral blood. The CDR3 region is CASSPPGGTAGMNEQFF. The CDR3 DNA reads as TGTGCCAGCAGTCCCCCGGGGGGGACGGCGGGGATGAATGAGCAGTTCTTC.